These 10 T cell receptor beta chains were sequenced from one sample in a study of cytomegalovirus exposure and HLA in healthy donors. TCRdb keeps only in-frame clones here, not all; method: immunoSEQ multiplex PCR. The top ten hold about an eighth of the sample, which has about 200,000 clones, roughly 82% seen once. Source material: PBMCs. Every receptor here comes from a woman aged 30 to 39 in good health and CMV-seropositive.

The chain links TRBV5-1 to TRBJ1-2; TRBD1 matches 10 bases. The CDR3 is 16 residues long. Germline trimming cut 2 bases from V and 0 bases from J; bases unmatched to any gene: 4. Germline V gene lookup returns CDR1 SGHRS and CDR2 YFSETQ. CDR3 nucleotide sequence: TGCGCCAGCAGCTTAAGACAGGGGGCCTCTAACTATGGCTACACCTTC. Its protein product is CASSLRQGASNYGYTF.

Notes on this clone: Within the sample, other DNA sequences also encode this same CDR3. This chain connects TRBV18 to TRBJ2-7, with 7 bases matching TRBD1. There are 13 residues in the CDR3. CDR1 and CDR2 (germline): KGHSH, LQKENI. Losses at the gene ends were 3 bases for V and 3 bases for J; bases not matched to a gene: 2. The CDR3 loop is CASSPRDSYEQYF. The DNA for the CDR3 is TGTGCCAGCTCACCCCGGGACAGCTACGAGCAGTACTTC.

This rearrangement joins TRBV18 to TRBJ2-6; 9 positions agree with TRBD1. CDR3 length: 14 amino acids. The germline V gene encodes CDR1 KGHSH and CDR2 LQKENI. Unmatched junction bases numbered 0, after V lost 7 bases and J lost 2 bases. The CDR3 loop reads CASWTGAGANVLTF. Written as DNA, the CDR3 is TGTGCCAGCTGGACAGGGGCTGGGGCCAACGTCCTGACTTTC.

J is TRBJ2-1 and V is TRBV14; 7 nucleotides match TRBD1. Germline trimming cut 1 base from V and 0 bases from J; bases unmatched to any gene: 3. CDR3 size: 16 residues. CDR1 is SGHDN, CDR2 FVKESK, per germline. The CDR3 is CASSQAGQLSYNEQFF. Written as DNA, the CDR3 is TGTGCCAGCAGCCAAGCGGGACAGCTCTCCTACAATGAGCAGTTCTTC.

V gene TRBV6-4 combines with J gene TRBJ2-1; tentative D call: TRBD2 (6 bases). CDR1 is MRHNA and CDR2 is SNTAGT in the germline V gene. There are 12 residues in the CDR3. V lost 8 bases and J 5 bases, leaving 10 bases between the germline ends. The CDR3 sequence is CASGTGNNEQFF. The DNA for the CDR3 is TGTGCCAGCGGGACTGGAAACAATGAGCAGTTCTTC.

The rearrangement links TRBV10-3 to TRBJ2-7; maybe TRBD2 (6 bases). The V end lost 3 bases, the J end lost 8 bases, and 8 bases lay between the germline ends. Germline V lookup: CDR1 ENHRY, CDR2 SYGVKD. This CDR3 is 11 amino acids long. The CDR3 spells CAISEGTQQYF. The CDR3 nucleotides are TGTGCCATCAGTGAAGGGACTCAGCAGTACTTC.

The V and J genes are TRBV25-1 and TRBJ2-1, with 7 bases that match TRBD1. The ends lost 0 bases at V and 12 bases at J; junction bases unmatched: 14. This CDR3 comprises 16 residues. Germline lookup yields CDR1 MGHDK and CDR2 SYGVNS. The CDR3 nucleotides are TGTGCCAGCAGTGAATATAGGTTACAGGGGCCCAAGGGGCAGTTCTTC. Translating it yields CASSEYRLQGPKGQFF.

The sample holds one count of this clone. The V and J genes are TRBV2 and TRBJ2-1; 11 bases align to TRBD1. V shed 7 bases, J shed 5 bases, and the junction held 16 bases outside the gene matches. The length of the CDR3 is 18 residues. Germline CDR1 reads SNHLY; CDR2 reads FYNNEI. CDR3 in DNA: TGTGCCAGCAAACGGACAGGGGGCCAAGGGGCCCAACACAATGAGCAGTTCTTC. Encoded protein: CASKRTGGQGAQHNEQFF.

The chain joins TRBV30 to TRBJ1-1; 8 positions match TRBD1. CDR1 is GTSNPN, CDR2 SVGIG, per germline (reference sequence). This CDR3 spans 14 amino acids. With V trimmed by 3 bases and J by 1 base, 4 bases remained unmatched. Here the CDR3 reads CAWRTQGANTEAFF. The CDR3 nucleotides read TGTGCCTGGAGGACGCAGGGGGCGAACACTGAAGCTTTCTTT.

The rearrangement links TRBV29-1 to TRBJ2-1; D gene ambiguous. The CDR3 consists of 10 residues. V was cut by 6 bases and J by 9 bases, with 9 bases left in between. Germline loops: CDR1 SQVTM, CDR2 ANQGSEA. CDR3 sequence reads: CSVRGGEQFF. The CDR3 region has the DNA TGCAGCGTCCGAGGCGGTGAGCAGTTCTTC.